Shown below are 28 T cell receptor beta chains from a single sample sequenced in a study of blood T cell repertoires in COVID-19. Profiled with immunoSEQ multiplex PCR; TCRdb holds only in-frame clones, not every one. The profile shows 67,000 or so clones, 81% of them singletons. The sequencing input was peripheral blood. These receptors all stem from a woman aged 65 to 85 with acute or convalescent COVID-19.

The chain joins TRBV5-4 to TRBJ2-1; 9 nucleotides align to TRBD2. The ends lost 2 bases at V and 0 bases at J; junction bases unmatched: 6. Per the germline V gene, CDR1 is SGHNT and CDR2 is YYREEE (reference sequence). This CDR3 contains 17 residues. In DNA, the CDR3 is TGTGCCAGCAGCTTCCGACTAGCGGAATACTCCTACAATGAGCAGTTCTTC. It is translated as CASSFRLAEYSYNEQFF. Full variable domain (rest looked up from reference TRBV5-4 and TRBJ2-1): ETGVTQSPTHLIKTRGQQVTLRCSSQSGHNTVSWYQQALGQGPQFIFQYYREEENGRGNFPPRFSGLQFPNYSSELNVNALELDDSALYLCASSFRLAEYSYNEQFFGPGTRLTVL.

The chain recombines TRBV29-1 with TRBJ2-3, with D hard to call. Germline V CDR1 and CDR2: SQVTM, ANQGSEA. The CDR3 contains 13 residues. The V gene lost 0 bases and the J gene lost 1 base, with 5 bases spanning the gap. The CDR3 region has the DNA TGCAGCGTTGAAGACGGTGGCACAGATACGCAGTATTTT. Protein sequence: CSVEDGGTDTQYF.

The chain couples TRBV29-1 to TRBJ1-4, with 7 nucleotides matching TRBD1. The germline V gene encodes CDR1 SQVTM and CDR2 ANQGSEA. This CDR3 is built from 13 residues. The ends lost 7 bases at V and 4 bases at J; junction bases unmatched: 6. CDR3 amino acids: CSASGGNNEKLFF. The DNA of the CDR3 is TGCAGCGCCTCAGGGGGTAATAATGAAAAACTGTTTTTT.

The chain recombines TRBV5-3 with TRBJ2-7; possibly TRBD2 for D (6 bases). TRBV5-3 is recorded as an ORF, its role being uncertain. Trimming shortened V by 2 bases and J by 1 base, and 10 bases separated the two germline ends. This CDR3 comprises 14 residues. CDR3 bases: TGTGCCAGAAGCTTCCCGGCGGGGTCCTACGAGCAGTACTTC. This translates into CARSFPAGSYEQYF.

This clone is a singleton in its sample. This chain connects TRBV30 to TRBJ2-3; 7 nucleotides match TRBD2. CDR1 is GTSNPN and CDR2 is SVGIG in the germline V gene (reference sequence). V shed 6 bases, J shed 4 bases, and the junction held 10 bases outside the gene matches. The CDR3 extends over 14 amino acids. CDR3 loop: CACTHGGSADTQYF. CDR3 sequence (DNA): TGTGCCTGCACGCACGGGGGGAGCGCAGATACGCAGTATTTT.

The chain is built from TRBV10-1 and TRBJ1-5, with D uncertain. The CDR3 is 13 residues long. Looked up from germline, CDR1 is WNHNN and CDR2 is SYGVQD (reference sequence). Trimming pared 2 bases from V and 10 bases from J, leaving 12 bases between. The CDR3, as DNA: TGCGCCAGCAGTGAGGGTCTTGGCTCCCCCCAGCATTTT. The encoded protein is CASSEGLGSPQHF.

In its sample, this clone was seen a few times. CDR3 in amino acids: CASSLGDRGEKLFF. The CDR3 DNA is TGTGCCAGCAGCTTGGGGGACAGGGGTGAAAAACTGTTTTTT. This chain links TRBV5-5 with TRBJ1-4; 10 nucleotides line up with TRBD1. This CDR3 contains 14 residues. V was clipped by 0 bases and J by 7 bases; unmatched bases: 0. Germline CDR1 SGHKS, CDR2 YYEKEE (reference sequence).

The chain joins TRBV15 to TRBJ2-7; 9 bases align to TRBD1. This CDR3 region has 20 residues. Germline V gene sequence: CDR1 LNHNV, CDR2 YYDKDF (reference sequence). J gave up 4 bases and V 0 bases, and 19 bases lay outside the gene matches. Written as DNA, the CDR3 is TGTGCCACCAGCAGAGATTACCCGCGGGGCTTTACAGGGGGCTTATACGAGCAGTACTTC. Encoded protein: CATSRDYPRGFTGGLYEQYF.

This chain's CDR3 is CATRGGSNTGELFF. Written as DNA, the CDR3 is TGTGCCACCAGAGGCGGTTCGAACACCGGGGAGCTGTTTTTT. The chain uses TRBV24-1 and TRBJ2-2, with D unresolved. With 7 bases removed from V and 0 bases from J, the gap between germline ends came to 8 bases. This CDR3 region has 14 residues. The germline CDR1 and CDR2 sequences are KGHDR and SFDVKD.

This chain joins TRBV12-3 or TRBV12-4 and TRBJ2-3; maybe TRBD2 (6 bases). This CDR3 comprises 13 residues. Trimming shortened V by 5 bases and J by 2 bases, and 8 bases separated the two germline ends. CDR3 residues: CASSRDFTDTQYF. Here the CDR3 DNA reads TGTGCCAGCAGTAGGGACTTCACAGATACGCAGTATTTT.

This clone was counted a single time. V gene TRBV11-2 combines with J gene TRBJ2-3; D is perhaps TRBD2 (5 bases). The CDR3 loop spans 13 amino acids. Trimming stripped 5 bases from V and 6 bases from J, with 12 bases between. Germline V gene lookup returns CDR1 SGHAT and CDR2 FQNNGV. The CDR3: CASSPPPGDTQYF. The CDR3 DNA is TGTGCCAGCAGCCCTCCCCCGGGGGATACGCAGTATTTT.

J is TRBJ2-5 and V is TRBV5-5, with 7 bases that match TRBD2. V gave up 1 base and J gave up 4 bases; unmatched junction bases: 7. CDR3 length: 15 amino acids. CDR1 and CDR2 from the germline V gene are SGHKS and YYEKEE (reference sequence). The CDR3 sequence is CASSLHGGSGETQYF. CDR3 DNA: TGTGCCAGCAGCTTGCATGGCGGGAGCGGAGAGACCCAGTACTTC.

The CDR3: CASSLNPGGLTEAFF. The CDR3 region has the DNA TGTGCCAGTAGCCTAAACCCAGGGGGCTTGACTGAAGCTTTCTTT. The J gene is TRBJ1-1, the V gene TRBV19; 8 nucleotides line up with TRBD1. With 6 bases clipped from V and 5 bases from J, the junction kept 11 bases outside the gene matches. This CDR3 has 15 residues. CDR1 is LNHDA and CDR2 is SQIVND in the germline V gene (reference sequence).

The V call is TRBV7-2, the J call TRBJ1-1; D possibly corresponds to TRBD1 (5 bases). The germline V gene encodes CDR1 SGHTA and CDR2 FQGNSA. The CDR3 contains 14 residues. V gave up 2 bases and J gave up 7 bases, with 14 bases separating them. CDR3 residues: CASSLRIDRREAFF. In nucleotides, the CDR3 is TGTGCCAGCAGCTTAAGGATCGACAGACGTGAAGCTTTCTTT.

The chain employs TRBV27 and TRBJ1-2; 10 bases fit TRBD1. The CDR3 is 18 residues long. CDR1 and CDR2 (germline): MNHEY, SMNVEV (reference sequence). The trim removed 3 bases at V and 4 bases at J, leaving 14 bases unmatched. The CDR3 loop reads CASSFTPPTGGGSYGYTF. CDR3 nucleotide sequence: TGTGCCAGCAGTTTCACTCCGCCGACAGGGGGCGGAAGCTATGGCTACACCTTC.

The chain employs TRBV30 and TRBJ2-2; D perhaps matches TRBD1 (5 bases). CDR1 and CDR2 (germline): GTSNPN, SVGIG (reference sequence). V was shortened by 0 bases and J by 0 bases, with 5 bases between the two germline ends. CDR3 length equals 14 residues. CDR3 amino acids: CAWSVDTNTGELFF. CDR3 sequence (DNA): TGTGCCTGGAGTGTGGACACGAACACCGGGGAGCTGTTTTTT.

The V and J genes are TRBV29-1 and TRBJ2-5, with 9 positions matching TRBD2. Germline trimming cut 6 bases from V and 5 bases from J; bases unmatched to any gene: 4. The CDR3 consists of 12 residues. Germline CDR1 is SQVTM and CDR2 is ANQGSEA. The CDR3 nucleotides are TGCAGCGTCATCCTAGCGGGGGAGACCCAGTACTTC. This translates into CSVILAGETQYF.

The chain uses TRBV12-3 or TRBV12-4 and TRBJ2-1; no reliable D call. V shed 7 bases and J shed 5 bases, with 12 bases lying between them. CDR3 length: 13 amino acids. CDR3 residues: CASTPRFDNEQFF. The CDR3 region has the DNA TGTGCCAGCACCCCCCGGTTCGACAATGAGCAGTTCTTC.

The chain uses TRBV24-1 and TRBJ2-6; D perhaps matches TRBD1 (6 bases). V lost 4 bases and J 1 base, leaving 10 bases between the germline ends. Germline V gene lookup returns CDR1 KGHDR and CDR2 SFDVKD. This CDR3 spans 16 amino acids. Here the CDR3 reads CATSDTTGSGANVLTF. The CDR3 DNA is TGTGCCACCAGTGACACTACAGGGTCTGGGGCCAACGTCCTGACTTTC.

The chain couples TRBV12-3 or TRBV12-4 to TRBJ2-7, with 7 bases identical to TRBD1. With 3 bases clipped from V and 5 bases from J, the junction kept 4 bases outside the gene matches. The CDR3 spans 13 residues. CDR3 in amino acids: CASSFDRVHEQYF. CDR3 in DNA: TGTGCCAGCAGTTTCGACAGGGTCCACGAGCAGTACTTC.

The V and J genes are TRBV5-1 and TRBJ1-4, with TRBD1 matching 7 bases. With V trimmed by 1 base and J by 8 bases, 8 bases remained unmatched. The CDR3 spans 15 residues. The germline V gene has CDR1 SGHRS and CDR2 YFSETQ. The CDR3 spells CASSLSTGVSEKLFF. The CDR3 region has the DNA TGCGCCAGCAGCTTGAGCACAGGGGTGAGCGAAAAACTGTTTTTT.

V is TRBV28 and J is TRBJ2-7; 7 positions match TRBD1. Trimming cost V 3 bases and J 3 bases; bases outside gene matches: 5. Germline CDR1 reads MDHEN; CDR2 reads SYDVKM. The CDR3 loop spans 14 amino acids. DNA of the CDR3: TGTGCCAGCAGTTTCAGGGACAGTCACTACGAGCAGTACTTC. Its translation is CASSFRDSHYEQYF. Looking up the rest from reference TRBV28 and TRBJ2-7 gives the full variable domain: DVKVTQSSRYLVKRTGEKVFLECVQDMDHENMFWYRQDPGLGLRLIYFSYDVKMKEKGDIPEGYSVSREKKERFSLILESASTNQTSMYLCASSFRDSHYEQYFGPGTRLTVT.

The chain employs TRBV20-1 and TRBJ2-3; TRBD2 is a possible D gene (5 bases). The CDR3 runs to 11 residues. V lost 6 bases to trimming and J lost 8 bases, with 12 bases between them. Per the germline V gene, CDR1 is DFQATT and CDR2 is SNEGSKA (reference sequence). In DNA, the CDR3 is TGCAGTGCCCGGACTCGCAGTACGCAGTATTTT. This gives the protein CSARTRSTQYF.

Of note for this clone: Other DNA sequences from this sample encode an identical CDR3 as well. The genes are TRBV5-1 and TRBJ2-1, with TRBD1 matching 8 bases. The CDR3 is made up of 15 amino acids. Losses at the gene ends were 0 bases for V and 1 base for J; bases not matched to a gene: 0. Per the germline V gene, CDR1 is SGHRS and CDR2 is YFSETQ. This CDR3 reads CASSLGQGSYNEQFF. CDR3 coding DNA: TGCGCCAGCAGCTTGGGACAGGGGTCCTACAATGAGCAGTTCTTC.

The CDR3 nucleotides are TGTGCCAGCAGGCTCCAGCGGGGGGGACGCACAGATACGCAGTATTTT. Translated, it gives CASRLQRGGRTDTQYF. The chain uses TRBV3-1 (or the pseudogene TRBV3-2) and TRBJ2-3; 10 bases align to TRBD2. The CDR3 sequence is 16 residues long. The ends lost 6 bases at V and 1 base at J; junction bases unmatched: 7. The germline V gene encodes CDR1 LGHDT and CDR2 YNNKEL (reference sequence).

CDR3 sequence (DNA): TGCGCCAGCAGCCATTTTTCCCCTACGGATACGCAGTATTTT. It codes for CASSHFSPTDTQYF. The chain joins TRBV5-1 to TRBJ2-3; no definite D call. Between the trimmed V and J ends, which lost 4 bases and 6 bases, there was a span of 15 bases. This CDR3 is built from 14 residues. Germline CDR1 reads SGHRS; CDR2 reads YFSETQ.

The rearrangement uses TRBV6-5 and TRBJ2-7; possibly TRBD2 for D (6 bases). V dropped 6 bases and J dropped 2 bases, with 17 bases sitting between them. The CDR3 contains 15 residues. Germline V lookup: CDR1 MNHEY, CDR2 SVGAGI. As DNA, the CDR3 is TGTGCCAGCAGGAACCACGGAGGGCCCCCCTACGAGCAGTACTTC. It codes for CASRNHGGPPYEQYF.

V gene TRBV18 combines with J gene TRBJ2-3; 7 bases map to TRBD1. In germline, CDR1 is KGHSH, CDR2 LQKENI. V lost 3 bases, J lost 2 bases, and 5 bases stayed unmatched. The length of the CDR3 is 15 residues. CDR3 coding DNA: TGTGCCAGCTCACCGGAGACAGGGCTCACAGATACGCAGTATTTT. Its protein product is CASSPETGLTDTQYF.